Described below is a single TCR beta chain sequence and its context. These data are taken from a study of blood T cell repertoires in COVID-19. Whole-study context: Samples taken during acute and convalescent COVID-19 were collected in the United States, Italy and Spain. T cells, B-cell-depleted T cells, or PBMCs provided the cDNA or gDNA that served as material.

In the authors' methods: By means of reference gene primer amplification, nucleated cell counts were estimated. The data were produced by immunoSEQ multiplex PCR, yet TCRdb's version contains in-frame clones alone and is incomplete. V, J and clone size are those of that table, while D and trimming were read from the DNA. The top ten hold more than 1.5% of the sample, which has around 250,000 clones, approximately 80% seen once. The material sequenced was peripheral blood. The sequence was collected from a man in his thirties or forties who had recovered from COVID-19.

DNA for the CDR3: TGCGCCAGCAGCCAAGCTGGGCCCGATGAAGCTTTCTTT. Translated, it gives CASSQAGPDEAFF. The rearrangement links TRBV4-1 to TRBJ1-1; D is unclear. The length of the CDR3 is 13 residues. In germline, CDR1 is MGHRA, CDR2 YSYEKL. V was clipped by 1 base and J by 7 bases, with 10 bases between them.